One and the same sample provided the 19 T cell receptor beta chains below, sequenced in a study of vaccination and CD4 T cells after COVID-19. TCRdb analysed the PCR reads with MiXCR anew, one entry per CDR3 protein. The sample has under 20,000 distinct CDR3 sequences, about 62% seen once; the top ten hold just over 1%. Sequencing used CD4+ T cells from blood, obtained before SARS-CoV-2 vaccination. These receptors were obtained from a human donor who had recovered from COVID-19.

The chain is built from TRBV18 and TRBJ1-1; D is undetermined. CDR1 and CDR2 (germline): KGHSH, LQKENI. The V end was cut by 3 bases, the J end by 5 bases, with 25 bases between. The CDR3 has 18 amino acids. This chain's CDR3 is CASSPIPLQSPHRTEAFF. For the CDR3, the DNA is TGTGCCAGCTCACCGATTCCATTACAGTCCCCCCACCGTACTGAAGCTTTCTTT. Using reference TRBV18 and TRBJ1-1 for the parts outside the CDR3, the full variable domain is NAGVMQNPRHLVRRRGQEARLRCSPMKGHSHVYWYRQLPEEGLKFMVYLQKENIIDESGMPKERFSAEFPKEGPSILRIQQVVRGDSAAYFCASSPIPLQSPHRTEAFFGQGTRLTVV.

Here the CDR3 reads CASSHSYQPQHF. The CDR3 DNA sequence: TGTGCCAGCAGCCACTCTTATCAGCCCCAGCATTTT. This chain connects TRBV7-9 to TRBJ1-5; D ambiguous. Germline CDR1 and CDR2: SEHNR and FQNEAQ (reference sequence). The V end lost 5 bases, the J end lost 5 bases, and 7 bases lay between the germline ends. CDR3 size: 12 residues.

This clonotype was detected only a few times. This chain joins TRBV20-1 and TRBJ2-2; D is ambiguous. This CDR3 is 13 amino acids long. The germline V gene encodes CDR1 DFQATT and CDR2 SNEGSKA (reference sequence). V shed 4 bases and J shed 2 bases, with 8 bases lying between them. The CDR3 DNA sequence: TGCAGTGCTACCGGGCCTAACACCGGGGAGCTGTTTTTT. It is translated as CSATGPNTGELFF.

The chain employs TRBV20-1 and TRBJ2-2; 12 nucleotides agree with TRBD2. The CDR3 length is 16 residues. Germline V gene sequence: CDR1 DFQATT, CDR2 SNEGSKA (reference sequence). The V gene end was trimmed by 2 bases and the J gene end by 6 bases; junction bases not matched to a gene: 7. Here the CDR3 DNA reads TGCAGTGCTAGACCCCCTAGCGGGAGGGCGGCCGGGGAGCTGTTTTTT. Residues: CSARPPSGRAAGELFF.

In this sample, this clonotype is medium-sized. J is TRBJ1-1 and V is TRBV6-1; D possibly corresponds to TRBD1 (6 bases). The V end lost 5 bases, the J end lost 5 bases, and 21 bases lay between the germline ends. Germline-derived CDR1 and CDR2 are MNHNS and SASEGT. The CDR3 contains 16 residues. CDR3 in amino acids: CASSSAAGAGGTEAFF. In nucleotides, the CDR3 is TGTGCCAGCAGTAGTGCAGCGGGGGCGGGAGGGACTGAAGCTTTCTTT.

This chain uses TRBV19 with TRBJ2-2; no clear D gene. Trimming removed 5 bases at V and 4 bases at J, with 8 bases between. This CDR3 region has 13 residues. The germline V gene has CDR1 LNHDA and CDR2 SQIVND (reference sequence). The DNA for the CDR3 is TGTGCCAGTAGTGGGATCAGCACCGGGGAGCTGTTTTTT. Encoded protein: CASSGISTGELFF.

The chain recombines TRBV20-1 with TRBJ2-5; unclear D gene. V gave up 6 bases and J gave up 0 bases, with 8 bases separating them. The CDR3 totals 12 residues. Per germline, CDR1 DFQATT and CDR2 SNEGSKA (reference sequence). The CDR3, as DNA: TGCAGTGCAATGACTGACCAAGAGACCCAGTACTTC. It encodes CSAMTDQETQYF.

V gene TRBV5-1 combines with J gene TRBJ2-3; a possible D gene is TRBD2 (6 bases). CDR1 is SGHRS, CDR2 YFSETQ, per germline. This CDR3 contains 16 residues. V lost 2 bases and J lost 5, with 18 bases in between. The CDR3 bases are TGCGCCAGCAGCTTCACGGGGGACGGCTCCGTAGATACGCAGTATTTT. It is translated as CASSFTGDGSVDTQYF.

J is TRBJ2-5 and V is TRBV20-1; D is unclear. Germline assignment: CDR1 DFQATT and CDR2 SNEGSKA (reference sequence). The CDR3 covers 15 residues. Trimming left V 0 bases short and J 5 bases short, with 16 bases between. CDR3 in amino acids: CSARDLHKDAETQYF. The CDR3 nucleotides read TGCAGTGCTAGAGACCTACACAAGGACGCGGAGACCCAGTACTTC.

The chain is built from TRBV28 and TRBJ2-7; 9 bases are a match to TRBD1. The CDR3 is made up of 14 amino acids. The germline gives CDR1 MDHEN, CDR2 SYDVKM. V lost 5 bases and J lost 5; bases outside the gene matches: 7. Written as DNA, the CDR3 is TGTGCCAGCAGTCCCTGGACAGGGGCCCACGAGCAGTACTTC. It codes for CASSPWTGAHEQYF.

The V call is TRBV5-4, the J call TRBJ2-7; the D call may be TRBD1 or TRBD2 (6 bases each). This CDR3 region has 15 residues. The V gene's germline CDR1 is SGHNT and CDR2 YYREEE (reference sequence). V was shortened by 4 bases and J by 3 bases, with 17 bases between the two germline ends. CDR3 residues: CASSLGGGGFYEQYF. The DNA of the CDR3 is TGTGCCAGCAGCCTTGGAGGAGGGGGTTTCTACGAGCAGTACTTC.

Only one count was recorded for this clonotype. V and J are TRBV28 and TRBJ1-3; D is perhaps TRBD1 (5 bases). With 5 bases removed from V and 7 bases from J, the gap between germline ends came to 15 bases. Looked up from germline, CDR1 is MDHEN and CDR2 is SYDVKM. The CDR3 has 14 residues. The CDR3 is CASSLTGGVNTIYF. In DNA form, the CDR3 reads TGTGCCAGCAGTCTAACCGGGGGGGTCAACACCATATATTTT.

The J gene is TRBJ2-1, the V gene TRBV7-8; TRBD2 matches 7 bases. The CDR3 has 13 amino acids. V was pared by 5 bases and J by 8 bases, with 6 bases of the junction left unmatched. The germline V gene has CDR1 SGHVS and CDR2 FQNEAQ. CDR3 in DNA: TGTGCCAGCAGCGTGGATACTAGCGATGAGCAGTTCTTC. Its protein product is CASSVDTSDEQFF.

As for this clonotype: One junction end disagrees with the germline gene, perhaps due to a read error. The V gene is TRBV7-3, the J gene TRBJ2-1; 10 nucleotides match TRBD2. Germline V gives CDR1 SGHTA, CDR2 FQGTGA. The CDR3 spans 15 residues. The DNA for the CDR3 is TGTGCCAGCAGCTTAGTAGCGGGAGGATTAAATGAGCAGCTCTTC. Protein sequence: CASSLVAGGLNEQLF. Filled out from reference TRBV7-3 and TRBJ2-1, the complete variable domain reads GAGVSQTPSNKVTEKGKYVELRCDPISGHTALYWYRQSLGQGPEFLIYFQGTGAADDSGLPNDRFFAVRPEGSVSTLKIQRTERGDSAVYLCASSLVAGGLNEQLFGPGTRLTVL.

This clonotype appeared a single time. The chain links TRBV5-4 to TRBJ2-3; 10 bases are shared with TRBD2. The CDR3 runs to 13 residues. CDR1 and CDR2 from the germline V gene are SGHNT and YYREEE (reference sequence). V dropped 9 bases and J dropped 2; count of bases not matched to a gene: 3. This CDR3 is CAIGTSDTDTQYF. The CDR3 DNA is TGTGCCATCGGGACTAGCGACACAGATACGCAGTATTTT.

The chain couples TRBV21-1 to TRBJ2-7; the D segment call TRBD1 is taken from the table without a DNA check. TRBV21-1 is flagged as a pseudogene. CDR3 length: 15 residues. Here the CDR3 reads CASTRGQQCSYEQYF. The CDR3 DNA sequence: TGTGCCAGCACTCGGGGACAGCAGTGCTCCTACGAGCAGTACTTC.

This chain connects TRBV11-2 to TRBJ2-1, with D perhaps matching TRBD2 (7 bases). Trimming took off 2 bases at V and 8 bases at J, with 19 bases between the two ends. CDR3 size: 16 residues. Germline V gene lookup returns CDR1 SGHAT and CDR2 FQNNGV. The CDR3 DNA reads as TGTGCCAGCAGCTTAACGGGGGCGGGAGCATTGGATGAGCAGTTCTTC. The encoded protein is CASSLTGAGALDEQFF. The variable domain in full, completed from reference TRBV11-2 and TRBJ2-1, reads EAGVAQSPRYKIIEKRQSVAFWCNPISGHATLYWYQQILGQGPKLLIQFQNNGVVDDSQLPKDRFSAERLKGVDSTLKIQPAKLEDSAVYLCASSLTGAGALDEQFFGPGTRLTVL.

CDR3 in DNA: TGCAGTGCTAGCCGCGGGACCACAGATACGCAGTATTTT. Encoded protein: CSASRGTTDTQYF. This chain joins TRBV20-1 and TRBJ2-3; D perhaps matches TRBD2 (6 bases). This CDR3 has 13 residues. Trimming pared 3 bases from V and 2 bases from J, leaving 9 bases between. Germline assignment: CDR1 DFQATT and CDR2 SNEGSKA (reference sequence).

This clonotype was counted a few times. The chain employs TRBV24-1 and TRBJ2-1; 9 nucleotides align to TRBD2. The germline V gene encodes CDR1 KGHDR and CDR2 SFDVKD. V shed 1 base, J shed 4 bases, and the junction held 13 bases outside the gene matches. This CDR3 has 19 amino acids. For the CDR3, the DNA is TGTGCCACCAGTGATTTCTCGCCTTTGGGCGGGAGGGGATACAATGAGCAGTTCTTC. It codes for CATSDFSPLGGRGYNEQFF.